These 30 T cell receptor beta chains share one sample of origin, sequenced in a study of T cells in Graves' hyperthyroidism and ophthalmopathy. Authors of the study amplified TCR beta CDR3 regions from RNA transcripts. Using the HTBI primer set, a first-round RT-PCR was run on the TCR CDR3. TCRdb analysed the multiplex PCR reads with MiXCR anew, one entry per CDR3 protein. The data hold hundreds of thousands of distinct CDR3 sequences, with around 39% observed a single time. The material sequenced was blood. The source is a man aged 18 to 35 with Graves' hyperthyroidism.

This clonotype has just a few counts. The chain combines TRBV7-2 with TRBJ1-1; 8 bases map to TRBD1. CDR3 size: 15 residues. Germline CDR1 and CDR2: SGHTA and FQGNSA. Trimming took 1 base from V and 4 from J; bases not matched to a gene: 5. The CDR3 loop reads CASSLDQGAVTEAFF. CDR3 nucleotides: TGTGCCAGCAGCTTAGACCAGGGGGCGGTCACTGAAGCTTTCTTT.

This chain uses TRBV19 with TRBJ2-2, with 7 bases that match TRBD1. Germline V CDR1 and CDR2: LNHDA, SQIVND (reference sequence). V shed 10 bases and J 5 bases; nucleotides not matched to a gene: 10. The CDR3 length is 14 residues. In DNA, the CDR3 is TGTGCCACCCAGCCGGGACAGAGGACCGGGGAGCTGTTTTTT. Translating gives CATQPGQRTGELFF.

This clonotype was detected many times. V is TRBV2 and J is TRBJ2-2, with a weak D call TRBD1 (6 bases). There are 13 residues in the CDR3. Trimming took off 8 bases at V and 7 bases at J, with 14 bases between the two ends. Germline CDR1 SNHLY, CDR2 FYNNEI. The CDR3 spells CASEITGLGELFF. CDR3 bases: TGTGCCAGCGAGATTACAGGGCTCGGGGAGCTGTTTTTT.

V gene TRBV7-3 combines with J gene TRBJ2-2, with D possibly being TRBD1 (6 bases). Germline-derived CDR1 and CDR2 are SGHTA and FQGTGA. The CDR3 consists of 15 residues. Trimming took off 3 bases at V and 3 bases at J, with 11 bases between the two ends. CDR3 in amino acids: CASSLSGADTGELFF. The CDR3, as DNA: TGTGCCAGCAGCTTGTCAGGGGCAGACACCGGGGAGCTGTTTTTT.

The chain uses TRBV20-1 and TRBJ1-5, with no clear D. The CDR3 length is 15 residues. Per the germline V gene, CDR1 is DFQATT and CDR2 is SNEGSKA (reference sequence). V was clipped by 3 bases and J by 7 bases, with 19 bases between them. DNA of the CDR3: TGCAGTGCTAGCCGCTGGACGCAGGAGGGACAGCCCCAGCATTTT. Protein sequence: CSASRWTQEGQPQHF.

The J gene is TRBJ1-5, the V gene TRBV3-1; D remains ambiguous. V was pared by 7 bases and J by 2 bases, with 18 bases between. The CDR3 totals 16 residues. CDR1 and CDR2 from the germline V gene are LGHDT and YNNKEL (reference sequence). CDR3 loop: CASISRYLTGNQPQHF. The CDR3 DNA follows: TGTGCCAGCATCTCAAGGTACTTAACAGGCAATCAGCCCCAGCATTTT. The full variable domain, completed using reference TRBV3-1 and TRBJ1-5, is DTAVSQTPKYLVTQMGNDKSIKCEQNLGHDTMYWYKQDSKKFLKIMFSYNNKELIINETVPNRFSPKSPDKAHLNLHINSLELGDSAVYFCASISRYLTGNQPQHFGDGTRLSIL.

The chain couples TRBV19 to TRBJ2-7, with D possibly being TRBD2 (5 bases). CDR3 size: 14 residues. Germline assignment: CDR1 LNHDA and CDR2 SQIVND (reference sequence). V lost 1 base and J lost 6, with 13 bases in between. The CDR3 loop reads CASSIGGGSPEQYF. CDR3 nucleotides: TGTGCCAGTAGTATAGGTGGAGGTAGTCCCGAGCAGTACTTC.

As for this clonotype: Relative to the germline gene, one junction end is altered; a read error may explain this. The chain recombines TRBV7-2 with TRBJ2-2; D is perhaps TRBD2 (6 bases). The CDR3 sequence is 16 residues long. Germline lookup yields CDR1 SGHTA and CDR2 FQGNSA. This CDR3 reads CASSLTASAKTGELFF. CDR3 sequence (DNA): TGTGCCAGCAGCTTAACGGCTAGCGCGAAGACCGGGGAGCTGTTTTTT.

To note about this clonotype: A read error is possible here, since a much larger clone lies one base away. The J gene is TRBJ2-5, the V gene TRBV29-1; weak D call: TRBD2 (6 bases). The CDR3 sequence is 12 residues long. The germline V gene encodes CDR1 SQVTM and CDR2 ANQGSEA. V was shortened by 8 bases and J by 4 bases, with 14 bases between the two germline ends. The CDR3 region has the DNA TGCAGCCCATTGGGCGGGACAGAGACCCAGTACTTC. This gives the protein CSPLGGTETQYF. The full variable domain, rest sourced from reference TRBV29-1 and TRBJ2-5, is SAVISQKPSRDICQRGTSLTIQCQVDSQVTMMFWYRQQPGQSLTLIATANQGSEATYESGFVIDKFPISRPNLTFSTLTVSNMSPEDSSIYLCSPLGGTETQYFGPGTRLLVL.

This clonotype was observed many times. The chain uses TRBV29-1 and TRBJ2-7; 7 nucleotides match TRBD2. The length of the CDR3 is 11 residues. Germline loops: CDR1 SQVTM, CDR2 ANQGSEA. J gave up 7 bases and V 1 base, and 1 base lay outside the gene matches. The CDR3 DNA sequence: TGCAGCGTTGAAGGGGAGGGGGAGCAGTACTTC. Protein product: CSVEGEGEQYF.

This rearrangement joins TRBV6-6 to TRBJ1-2; D unclear. Germline CDR1 MNHNY, CDR2 SVGAGI (reference sequence). The germline V and J ends were trimmed by 3 bases and 8 bases, with 13 bases remaining between them. The CDR3 sequence is 13 residues long. The CDR3 is CASSYPAEDGYTF. The CDR3 nucleotides are TGTGCCAGCAGTTATCCGGCAGAGGACGGCTACACCTTC.

The chain has TRBV5-4 and TRBJ2-2; D unresolved. V was clipped by 2 bases and J by 0 bases, with 8 bases between them. Germline V lookup: CDR1 SGHNT, CDR2 YYREEE (reference sequence). The CDR3 totals 15 residues. As DNA, the CDR3 is TGTGCCAGCAGCTTAGCCAGTCCGAACACCGGGGAGCTGTTTTTT. As protein: CASSLASPNTGELFF.

On this clonotype itself: A clone one base away is much larger, so this may be a read error. The V gene is TRBV20-1, the J gene TRBJ2-7; D is possibly TRBD1 (6 bases). Germline CDR1 reads DFQATT; CDR2 reads SNEGSKA (reference sequence). The CDR3 runs 14 residues. Trimming removed 1 base at V and 8 bases at J, with 18 bases between. The CDR3 is CSARAGTLDYKQYF. DNA of the CDR3: TGCAGTGCTAGAGCCGGGACATTGGATTACAAGCAGTACTTC.

There are a few counts of this clonotype. The genes are TRBV6-6 and TRBJ2-2, with D tentatively TRBD1 or TRBD2 (5 bases each). The germline V gene encodes CDR1 MNHNY and CDR2 SVGAGI (reference sequence). The CDR3 spans 14 residues. Deletions cut 6 bases from V and 6 bases from J, with 14 bases between. The CDR3 spells CASSRDLGPGELFF. In DNA, the CDR3 is TGTGCCAGCAGCCGGGACCTCGGACCCGGGGAGCTGTTTTTT.

As concerns this clonotype: A read error may explain this, as a much larger clone is one base away. The chain joins TRBV19 to TRBJ1-2; no clear D gene. The germline gives CDR1 LNHDA, CDR2 SQIVND (reference sequence). V was trimmed by 5 bases and J by 8 bases, leaving 30 bases between them. The CDR3 sequence is 18 residues long. The CDR3 bases are TGTGCCAGTAGTTCACACGTCCACGGCGGCAGGACCTCAACCGGCTACACCTTC. Its protein is CASSSHVHGGRTSTGYTF. Filled out from reference TRBV19 and TRBJ1-2, the complete variable domain reads DGGITQSPKYLFRKEGQNVTLSCEQNLNHDAMYWYRQDPGQGLRLIYYSQIVNDFQKGDIAEGYSVSREKKESFPLTVTSAQKNPTAFYLCASSSHVHGGRTSTGYTFGSGTRLTVV.

The CDR3 DNA is TGCAGTGCTAGTGGGGATTACAGGAACACCGGGGAGCTGTTTTTT. This gives the protein CSASGDYRNTGELFF. This chain connects TRBV20-1 to TRBJ2-2; unclear D gene. Germline lookup yields CDR1 DFQATT and CDR2 SNEGSKA (reference sequence). The CDR3 sequence is 15 residues long. Trimming took off 3 bases at V and 1 base at J, with 12 bases between the two ends.

This clonotype was counted a few times. This chain uses TRBV5-1 with TRBJ2-5; D might be TRBD1 or TRBD2, each matching 6 bases. Trimming pared 6 bases from V and 6 bases from J, leaving 18 bases between. The CDR3 runs 14 residues. Germline V CDR1 and CDR2: SGHRS, YFSETQ. The DNA of the CDR3 is TGCGCCAGCACCCTGGGATGGGGGGACAAGACCCAGTACTTC. Amino acids: CASTLGWGDKTQYF.

This clonotype occurred a few times. J is TRBJ2-7 and V is TRBV7-3; 7 positions agree with TRBD2. The CDR3 spans 16 residues. J lost 0 bases, V lost 5 bases, and 10 bases had no gene match. The germline CDR1 and CDR2 sequences are SGHTA and FQGTGA. Written as DNA, the CDR3 is TGTGCCAGCAGCCACCCCGGGGCTAGCGGCTCCTACGAGCAGTACTTC. Protein product: CASSHPGASGSYEQYF.

CDR3 bases: TGTGCCAGCGCGGGACTAGCGGGGGTAGGGGAGACCCAGTACTTC. Residues: CASAGLAGVGETQYF. The chain combines TRBV25-1 with TRBJ2-5; 14 positions agree with TRBD2. CDR1 is MGHDK and CDR2 is SYGVNS in the germline V gene. The V gene end was trimmed by 8 bases and the J gene end by 5 bases; junction bases not matched to a gene: 7. The CDR3 extends over 15 amino acids.

V usage is TRBV5-8 and J usage is TRBJ2-2, with TRBD1 as a possible D gene (7 bases). V dropped 2 bases and J dropped 7 bases, with 12 bases sitting between them. Germline CDR1 SGHTS, CDR2 YDEGEE. The CDR3 extends over 14 amino acids. CDR3 region: CASSFSGGHGELFF. The CDR3 nucleotides read TGTGCCAGCAGCTTTTCAGGGGGGCACGGGGAGCTGTTTTTT.

This clonotype has just a few counts. The chain has TRBV6-5 and TRBJ2-5; D unresolved. V dropped 0 bases and J dropped 1 base, with 6 bases sitting between them. Germline V gives CDR1 MNHEY, CDR2 SVGAGI. The CDR3 is 14 residues long. The CDR3 protein is CASSYSTLQETQYF. The CDR3 DNA reads TGTGCCAGCAGTTACTCGACACTCCAAGAGACCCAGTACTTC.

This clonotype was recorded at least ten times. This sequence joins TRBV19 and TRBJ1-1; D perhaps matches TRBD1 (5 bases). Trimming took off 5 bases at V and 8 bases at J, with 12 bases between the two ends. The CDR3 is 12 residues long. CDR1 and CDR2 (germline): LNHDA, SQIVND (reference sequence). CDR3 sequence reads: CASSSWDVEAFF. CDR3 in DNA: TGTGCCAGTAGTTCGTGGGACGTGGAAGCTTTCTTT.

V is TRBV28 and J is TRBJ2-5, with unresolved D. V was pared by 6 bases and J by 2 bases, with 22 bases between. The CDR3 consists of 17 residues. Germline V CDR1 and CDR2: MDHEN, SYDVKM. This chain's CDR3 is CASSRPTTRPTQETQYF. The CDR3 DNA sequence: TGTGCCAGCAGCCGCCCCACTACACGCCCAACTCAAGAGACCCAGTACTTC.

As for this clonotype: A much bigger clone sits one base away, suggesting this may be a read error. The chain has TRBV20-1 and TRBJ1-1; D ambiguous. In germline, CDR1 is DFQATT, CDR2 SNEGSKA (reference sequence). The CDR3 sequence is 11 residues long. V was shortened by 1 base and J by 6 bases, with 6 bases between the two germline ends. CDR3: CSARGWAEAFF. CDR3 DNA: TGCAGTGCTAGAGGGTGGGCTGAAGCTTTCTTT.

This clonotype came up a few times. V gene TRBV7-2 combines with J gene TRBJ2-7; TRBD1 aligns across 7 bases. The CDR3 has 16 residues. The J segment lost 2 bases and the V segment lost 5 bases, leaving 12 bases of the junction unmatched. Germline assignment: CDR1 SGHTA and CDR2 FQGNSA. In DNA, the CDR3 is TGTGCCAGCAGCGCCCCCCTACAGGGGACCACCTACGAGCAGTACTTC. This translates into CASSAPLQGTTYEQYF.

The sample holds many counts of this clonotype. The chain combines TRBV9 with TRBJ1-1; no reliable D call. The CDR3 totals 13 residues. Germline CDR1 reads SGDLS; CDR2 reads YYNGEE. V was pared by 0 bases and J by 4 bases, with 7 bases between. In DNA, the CDR3 is TGTGCCAGCAGCGTAGGGGTGGGCACTGAAGCTTTCTTT. Amino acids: CASSVGVGTEAFF.

This clonotype was counted many times. V and J are TRBV19 and TRBJ1-1, with unresolved D. Germline assignment: CDR1 LNHDA and CDR2 SQIVND (reference sequence). The CDR3 contains 15 residues. V lost 5 bases and J lost 0, with 13 bases in between. The CDR3 loop reads CASSGRARMNTEAFF. CDR3 bases: TGTGCCAGTAGTGGACGAGCTCGCATGAACACTGAAGCTTTCTTT.

In its sample, this clonotype was seen a few times. V is TRBV2 and J is TRBJ2-7, with 8 bases identical to TRBD1. From germline, CDR1 is SNHLY and CDR2 FYNNEI. The CDR3 consists of 15 residues. The J segment lost 3 bases and the V segment lost 6 bases, leaving 10 bases of the junction unmatched. Here the CDR3 reads CASRAGGQGIYEQYF. The CDR3 region has the DNA TGTGCCAGCAGAGCTGGCGGACAGGGCATCTACGAGCAGTACTTC.

The V gene is TRBV13, the J gene TRBJ2-7, with D uncertain. V shed 1 base and J shed 0 bases, with 10 bases lying between them. Germline V gene data show CDR1 as PRHDT and CDR2 as FYEKMQ (reference sequence). The CDR3 is 15 residues long. Written as DNA, the CDR3 is TGTGCCAGCAGCTTAGTCCCTGATGACTCCTACGAGCAGTACTTC. As protein: CASSLVPDDSYEQYF. The variable domain in full, with the rest retrieved from reference TRBV13 and TRBJ2-7, is AAGVIQSPRHLIKEKRETATLKCYPIPRHDTVYWYQQGPGQDPQFLISFYEKMQSDKGSIPDRFSAQQFSDYHSELNMSSLELGDSALYFCASSLVPDDSYEQYFGPGTRLTVT.

The chain recombines TRBV5-1 with TRBJ1-1, with a tentative D call TRBD1 (5 bases). CDR1 is SGHRS and CDR2 is YFSETQ in the germline V gene. The CDR3 extends over 13 amino acids. Deletions cut 9 bases from V and 2 bases from J, with 14 bases between. The CDR3 here is CATSGGVNTEAFF. CDR3 DNA sequence: TGCGCCACCTCTGGGGGAGTTAACACTGAAGCTTTCTTT.